This T cell receptor (beta chain) was identified in a study of T-cell memory formation after mild COVID-19. The CDR3 runs to 11 residues. From germline, CDR1 is MDHEN and CDR2 SYDVKM. With 2 bases removed from V and 13 bases from J, the gap between germline ends came to 8 bases. A single record per CDR3 protein comes from TCRdb applying MiXCR to the 5' RACE reads. The sample carries about 270,000 distinct CDR3 sequences, around 15% recorded once. Sequencing was done on a sample of PBMCs or a T cell subset sorted from them (not recorded which). The chain couples TRBV28 to TRBJ2-2; D is unclear. This receptor was identified in a man younger than 35 who had mild COVID-19 (a few samples of this study predate the infection). Cell type and time point are not known. CDR3 nucleotide sequence: TGTGCCAGCAGTTTAATTGGTCCGCTGTTTTTT. Residues: CASSLIGPLFF. The complete variable domain, with remaining parts taken from reference TRBV28 and TRBJ2-2, reads DVKVTQSSRYLVKRTGEKVFLECVQDMDHENMFWYRQDPGLGLRLIYFSYDVKMKEKGDIPEGYSVSREKKERFSLILESASTNQTSMYLCASSLIGPLFFGEGSRLTVL.